The 12 T cell receptor beta chains in this list originate from one sample, sequenced in a study of Ad26.COV2.S vaccination and SARS-CoV-2 variants. Treatment given: some 20 received Ad26.COV2.S at low or high dose, single or two shots; 5 received placebo; per-sample allocation not given. On day 63 after the first injection, vaccine and placebo recipients gave samples. Sequenced by immunoSEQ multiplex PCR; TCRdb stores in-frame clones only, minus some. The profile shows a few hundred thousand clones, 83% of them singletons. The sequencing used peripheral blood, collected in a trial of Ad26.COV2.S vaccine versus placebo. The receptor set was obtained from a person between 18 and 60 years old who received the Ad26.COV2.S COVID-19 vaccine or a placebo.

V usage is TRBV12-5 and J usage is TRBJ1-2, with 7 bases aligning to TRBD1. The CDR3 spans 15 residues. Germline assignment: CDR1 LGHNT and CDR2 FRNRAP. Trimming took 3 bases from V and 4 from J; bases not matched to a gene: 8. The CDR3 bases are TGTGCTAGTGGTTTAGGAGGGGGCGGAACCTATGGCTACACCTTC. This codes for CASGLGGGGTYGYTF.

The chain is built from TRBV5-1 and TRBJ2-5; 12 nucleotides match TRBD2. This CDR3 has 16 residues. Germline CDR1 and CDR2: SGHRS and YFSETQ. V lost 2 bases to trimming and J lost 5 bases; unmatched junction nucleotides: 7. The DNA for the CDR3 is TGCGCCAGCAGCTTCAATGGACTAGCGGGGCAGGAGACCCAGTACTTC. Translated, it gives CASSFNGLAGQETQYF. The full variable domain, rest sourced from reference TRBV5-1 and TRBJ2-5, is KAGVTQTPRYLIKTRGQQVTLSCSPISGHRSVSWYQQTPGQGLQFLFEYFSETQRNKGNFPGRFSGRQFSNSRSEMNVSTLELGDSALYLCASSFNGLAGQETQYFGPGTRLLVL.

This rearrangement joins TRBV5-6 to TRBJ1-1; maybe TRBD1 (6 bases). The CDR3 contains 16 residues. Looked up from germline, CDR1 is SGHDT and CDR2 is YYEEEE. Between the trimmed V and J ends, which lost 0 bases and 1 base, there was a span of 13 bases. The CDR3 here is CASSLGWGAPNTEAFF. For the CDR3, the DNA is TGTGCCAGCAGCTTGGGGTGGGGGGCGCCGAACACTGAAGCTTTCTTT.

This clone was found once. Other DNA sequences from this sample encode an identical CDR3 as well. The chain employs TRBV7-3 and TRBJ2-3; D gene unclear. In germline, CDR1 is SGHTA, CDR2 FQGTGA. The CDR3 extends over 13 amino acids. V was clipped by 0 bases and J by 5 bases, with 6 bases between them. The CDR3 bases are TGTGCCAGCAGCTTAACGCTGGTAGATACGCAGTATTTT. It is translated as CASSLTLVDTQYF. Full variable domain (remainder filled in from reference TRBV7-3 and TRBJ2-3): GAGVSQTPSNKVTEKGKYVELRCDPISGHTALYWYRQSLGQGPEFLIYFQGTGAADDSGLPNDRFFAVRPEGSVSTLKIQRTERGDSAVYLCASSLTLVDTQYFGPGTRLTVL.

The chain couples TRBV3-1 (or the pseudogene TRBV3-2) to TRBJ1-1; D remains unclear. CDR1 is LGHDT, CDR2 YNNKEL, per germline (reference sequence). V was clipped by 4 bases and J by 3 bases, with 12 bases between them. The CDR3 extends over 14 amino acids. The CDR3 loop reads CASSRCRCHTEAFF. CDR3 DNA: TGTGCCAGCAGCCGTTGTCGGTGTCACACTGAAGCTTTCTTT.

The genes are TRBV2 and TRBJ2-7; D gene uncertain. The CDR3 spans 15 residues. Germline CDR1 SNHLY, CDR2 FYNNEI. V lost 3 bases to trimming and J lost 6 bases, with 18 bases between them. The chain's CDR3 is CASSDLRAGGREQYF. The DNA for the CDR3 is TGTGCCAGCAGTGACCTAAGGGCAGGTGGTCGCGAGCAGTACTTC.

The J gene is TRBJ1-2, the V gene TRBV7-2; TRBD1 is a possible D gene (5 bases). This CDR3 is 13 amino acids long. V shed 5 bases and J shed 5 bases, with 12 bases lying between them. The V gene's germline CDR1 is SGHTA and CDR2 FQGNSA. CDR3: CASSPTPGYGYTF. The CDR3 DNA reads as TGTGCCAGCAGCCCGACGCCAGGGTATGGCTACACCTTC.

This rearrangement joins TRBV4-1 to TRBJ2-5; D call uncertain. V gave up 0 bases and J gave up 5 bases, with 13 bases separating them. Germline V gene data show CDR1 as MGHRA and CDR2 as YSYEKL. The CDR3 covers 15 residues. Here the CDR3 reads CASSQDPAVKETQYF. In DNA, the CDR3 is TGCGCCAGCAGCCAAGATCCGGCGGTTAAGGAGACCCAGTACTTC.

CDR3 sequence reads: CASSLPAMGSVLGEQFF. In DNA form, the CDR3 reads TGTGCCAGCAGTTTACCAGCGATGGGGTCCGTTTTGGGTGAGCAGTTCTTC. The gene calls are TRBV27 and TRBJ2-1; D is ambiguous. V gave up 2 bases and J gave up 9 bases, with 23 bases separating them. From germline, CDR1 is MNHEY and CDR2 SMNVEV (reference sequence). The CDR3 loop spans 17 amino acids.

The chain uses TRBV9 and TRBJ2-7; possible D gene TRBD2, 5 bases. The CDR3 is 13 amino acids. Looked up from germline, CDR1 is SGDLS and CDR2 is YYNGEE. Trimming left V 3 bases short and J 2 bases short, with 9 bases between. DNA for the CDR3: TGTGCCAGCAGCGCTGGAGGTACCTACGAGCAGTACTTC. This translates into CASSAGGTYEQYF.

This clone was observed a single time. This chain joins TRBV23-1 and TRBJ1-1, with D possibly matching TRBD1 (6 bases). TRBV23-1 qualifies as an ORF whose function is uncertain. The CDR3 totals 13 residues. The V end lost 10 bases, the J end lost 4 bases, and 16 bases lay between the germline ends. For the CDR3, the DNA is TGCGCCAACACAAGGGGGGTGTCCACTGAAGCTTTCTTT. Encoded protein: CANTRGVSTEAFF.

CDR3 sequence: CASSLDGNTDTQYF. The CDR3 DNA reads TGTGCCAGCAGCTTGGACGGTAACACAGATACGCAGTATTTT. The chain links TRBV11-3 to TRBJ2-3; D is undetermined. V was shortened by 3 bases and J by 2 bases, with 9 bases between the two germline ends. This CDR3 region has 14 residues. Germline-derived CDR1 and CDR2 are SGHNT and YENEEA.